Sequencing of this TCR beta chain was carried out in a study of cytomegalovirus exposure and HLA in healthy donors. A multiplex PCR was run with 60 Vbeta primers and 13 Jbeta primers. The table came from immunoSEQ multiplex PCR; TCRdb's copy has only in-frame clones and leaves some out. The sample includes 100,000 or so clones, about 75% of them seen just once. This sequence originates from a woman aged 35 to 49 in good health and CMV-seropositive. Sequencing used PBMCs.

The DNA for the CDR3 is TGCGCCAGCACCGAACAGGCTATGAACACTGAAGCTTTCTTT. This gives the protein CASTEQAMNTEAFF. The rearrangement uses TRBV5-1 and TRBJ1-1, with TRBD1 as a possible D gene (5 bases). The CDR3 spans 14 residues. V lost 6 bases and J 0 bases, leaving 12 bases between the germline ends. Germline values: CDR1 SGHRS, CDR2 YFSETQ.